The 29 T cell receptor beta chains given below trace back to one sample, sequenced in a study of T cell changes during pregnancy in multiple sclerosis. Sequencing used immunoSEQ multiplex PCR; TCRdb keeps in-frame clones, though not all of them. The sample lists 99,000 or so clones; about 93% were seen once. Sequences were derived from peripheral blood, sampled after pregnancy. These receptors originate from a female donor with multiple sclerosis, enrolled in a pregnancy study.

This chain joins TRBV10-3 and TRBJ1-1; tentatively, D is TRBD1 (6 bases). The germline gives CDR1 ENHRY, CDR2 SYGVKD. The V end lost 6 bases, the J end lost 2 bases, and 13 bases lay between the germline ends. The CDR3 is made up of 14 amino acids. CDR3 in DNA: TGTGCCATCAGATTGGACAGAGGAAACACTGAAGCTTTCTTT. Protein sequence: CAIRLDRGNTEAFF.

This chain uses TRBV27 with TRBJ2-6; D possibly corresponds to TRBD1 (6 bases). The CDR3 is 17 residues long. V lost 5 bases and J 0 bases, leaving 14 bases between the germline ends. The germline V gene encodes CDR1 MNHEY and CDR2 SMNVEV (reference sequence). CDR3 sequence reads: CASSPLDSNSGANVLTF. CDR3 nucleotide sequence: TGTGCCAGCAGTCCCTTGGACAGTAACTCTGGGGCCAACGTCCTGACTTTC.

The V gene is TRBV19, the J gene TRBJ1-5; TRBD1 matches 10 bases. CDR3 length: 14 amino acids. Germline V gene data show CDR1 as LNHDA and CDR2 as SQIVND (reference sequence). Trimming removed 9 bases from V and 4 bases from J; junction bases left unmatched: 6. Written as DNA, the CDR3 is TGTGCCAGCCAGACGGGACAGGGGAATCAGCCCCAGCATTTT. It specifies CASQTGQGNQPQHF.

A remark on this clone: Relative to the germline gene, one junction end is altered; a read error may explain this. The chain couples TRBV7-8 to TRBJ2-5; 8 bases agree with TRBD1. Germline CDR1 SGHVS, CDR2 FQNEAQ. This CDR3 region has 12 residues. CDR3 residues: CASSLATGAEHF. The DNA of the CDR3 is TGTGCCAGCAGCTTAGCGACAGGGGCCGAACACTTC.

This clone was observed once. This chain joins TRBV7-8 and TRBJ2-5; 13 bases agree with TRBD2. CDR3 length: 16 residues. Germline CDR1 SGHVS, CDR2 FQNEAQ. The J segment lost 6 bases and the V segment lost 4 bases, leaving 8 bases of the junction unmatched. DNA of the CDR3: TGTGCCAGCAGCTCCGGACTAGCGGGAGTTTTACAGACCCAGTACTTC. Amino acids: CASSSGLAGVLQTQYF.

This chain joins TRBV5-1 and TRBJ2-1; perhaps TRBD1 as D (5 bases). The CDR3 has 13 amino acids. CDR1 and CDR2 (germline): SGHRS, YFSETQ. Trimming removed 7 bases from V and 2 bases from J, with 10 bases in between. The CDR3 protein is CASLDRTYNEQFF. The CDR3 nucleotides read TGCGCCAGCCTCGACAGAACCTACAATGAGCAGTTCTTC.

This chain uses TRBV28 with TRBJ1-1; D ambiguous. Trimming left V 4 bases short and J 4 bases short, with 4 bases between. The CDR3 runs 11 residues. Germline V gives CDR1 MDHEN, CDR2 SYDVKM. DNA of the CDR3: TGTGCCAGCAGTTACGGCACTGAAGCTTTCTTT. Translated: CASSYGTEAFF.

The V and J genes are TRBV7-2 and TRBJ1-5; tentative D call: TRBD1 (6 bases). Deletions cut 3 bases from V and 2 bases from J, with 11 bases between. Germline CDR1 is SGHTA and CDR2 is FQGNSA. This CDR3 contains 15 residues. The DNA for the CDR3 is TGTGCCAGCAGCTTTACAGGGTCGGGCAATCAGCCCCAGCATTTT. As protein: CASSFTGSGNQPQHF.

This chain uses TRBV9 with TRBJ1-2; D remains unclear. Trimming pared 0 bases from V and 6 bases from J, leaving 9 bases between. This CDR3 has 13 amino acids. The V gene's germline CDR1 is SGDLS and CDR2 YYNGEE. The CDR3 bases are TGTGCCAGCAGCGTAGGAGGCATAAATGGCTACACCTTC. Translating gives CASSVGGINGYTF.

This chain links TRBV21-1 with TRBJ1-3; the table calls TRBD1, which could not be checked here. TRBV21-1 is tagged as a pseudogene. The CDR3 loop spans 17 amino acids. CDR3 in amino acids: CASSKDKDRISGNTIYF. The CDR3 nucleotides are TGTGCCAGCAGCAAAGATAAAGACAGGATATCTGGAAACACCATATATTTT.

V gene TRBV5-6 combines with J gene TRBJ2-7; D call uncertain. In germline, CDR1 is SGHDT, CDR2 YYEEEE. The CDR3 extends over 15 amino acids. V lost 1 base, J lost 3 bases, and 14 bases lay in between. CDR3 DNA sequence: TGTGCCAGCAGCTTGTCACCCAGAACATACTACGAGCAGTACTTC. Encoded protein: CASSLSPRTYYEQYF.

The genes are TRBV20-1 and TRBJ1-1; D is unresolved. The V gene's germline CDR1 is DFQATT and CDR2 SNEGSKA (reference sequence). The CDR3 contains 11 residues. The V end was cut by 6 bases, the J end by 4 bases, with 9 bases between. The CDR3 loop is CSAPRITEAFF. CDR3 bases: TGCAGTGCGCCGCGTATCACTGAAGCTTTCTTT.

DNA of the CDR3: TGCGCCAGCAGCCAAGTGACTAGCGGGAGCGGCCCCTCCTCCTACGAGCAGTACTTC. Its protein product is CASSQVTSGSGPSSYEQYF. This chain joins TRBV4-1 and TRBJ2-7; TRBD2 matches 12 bases. V trimming: 1 base; J trimming: 0 bases; junction bases outside the gene matches: 10. From germline, CDR1 is MGHRA and CDR2 YSYEKL. The CDR3 totals 19 residues.

The chain carries TRBV19 and TRBJ1-5, with D possibly being TRBD1 (5 bases). Germline V lookup: CDR1 LNHDA, CDR2 SQIVND (reference sequence). V was pared by 3 bases and J by 0 bases, with 6 bases between. This CDR3 spans 14 amino acids. The CDR3 region has the DNA TGTGCCAGTAGTATCCAGGGTAGCAATCAGCCCCAGCATTTT. This translates into CASSIQGSNQPQHF.

V is TRBV18 and J is TRBJ1-3; D is perhaps TRBD1 (5 bases). Deletions cut 6 bases from V and 3 bases from J, with 9 bases between. The germline gives CDR1 KGHSH, CDR2 LQKENI. CDR3 length equals 13 residues. This CDR3 is CASSEQDGNTIYF. The DNA for the CDR3 is TGTGCCAGCTCGGAACAGGATGGAAACACCATATATTTT.

This clone was seen only once. The chain is built from TRBV27 and TRBJ2-1, with TRBD2 matching 9 bases. Germline-derived CDR1 and CDR2 are MNHEY and SMNVEV (reference sequence). The CDR3 runs to 15 residues. With 2 bases clipped from V and 3 bases from J, the junction kept 2 bases outside the gene matches. CDR3 region: CASSLVAGDYNEQFF. CDR3 in DNA: TGTGCCAGCAGTTTAGTAGCGGGAGACTACAATGAGCAGTTCTTC.

V and J are TRBV13 and TRBJ2-7, with TRBD1 matching 8 bases. CDR1 is PRHDT, CDR2 FYEKMQ, per germline (reference sequence). Trimming took 5 bases from V and 3 from J; bases not matched to a gene: 3. This CDR3 spans 13 amino acids. The CDR3 region has the DNA TGTGCCAGCAGCGTACAGGGGGACTACGAGCAGTACTTC. It yields the protein CASSVQGDYEQYF.

This chain links TRBV2 with TRBJ2-2; perhaps TRBD2 as D (5 bases). Germline CDR1 SNHLY, CDR2 FYNNEI. The V and J ends lost 10 bases and 6 bases respectively, with 9 bases between them. The CDR3 sequence is 11 residues long. DNA of the CDR3: TGTGCCAACGGAGGCGCCGGGGAGCTGTTTTTT. The encoded protein is CANGGAGELFF.

V is TRBV7-9 and J is TRBJ1-5; perhaps TRBD1 as D (5 bases). This CDR3 contains 14 residues. Per germline, CDR1 SEHNR and CDR2 FQNEAQ (reference sequence). The V end lost 6 bases, the J end lost 4 bases, and 13 bases lay between the germline ends. The CDR3 region is CASRGPGINQPQHF. Here the CDR3 DNA reads TGTGCCAGCAGGGGGCCAGGAATTAATCAGCCCCAGCATTTT.

The V and J genes are TRBV5-1 and TRBJ2-5; no firm D call. The CDR3 is 15 amino acids. The germline V and J ends were trimmed by 4 bases and 2 bases, with 15 bases remaining between them. Per germline, CDR1 SGHRS and CDR2 YFSETQ. The chain's CDR3 is CASSQLGSRQETQYF. For the CDR3, the DNA is TGCGCCAGCAGCCAGCTGGGCAGCAGACAAGAGACCCAGTACTTC.

V usage is TRBV27 and J usage is TRBJ2-1; possibly TRBD2 for D (5 bases). The germline V gene encodes CDR1 MNHEY and CDR2 SMNVEV (reference sequence). With 4 bases removed from V and 4 bases from J, the gap between germline ends came to 17 bases. This CDR3 comprises 16 residues. The CDR3 is CASSSPTAQRYNEQFF. CDR3 nucleotides: TGTGCCAGCAGTTCACCAACAGCCCAGCGGTACAATGAGCAGTTCTTC.

The rearrangement links TRBV28 to TRBJ2-7; D might be TRBD2 (5 bases). This CDR3 is built from 13 residues. V lost 8 bases and J 0 bases, leaving 11 bases between the germline ends. Germline assignment: CDR1 MDHEN and CDR2 SYDVKM. CDR3 coding DNA: TGTGCCAGCGAGGACTCGAGCTCCTACGAGCAGTACTTC. Translated, it gives CASEDSSSYEQYF.

This clone is a singleton in its sample. The chain links TRBV5-4 to TRBJ2-2; D may be TRBD2 (5 bases). Trimming pared 0 bases from V and 1 base from J, leaving 10 bases between. This CDR3 contains 16 residues. CDR1 and CDR2 from the germline V gene are SGHNT and YYREEE (reference sequence). The CDR3 spells CASSLARGMNTGELFF. The CDR3 DNA is TGTGCCAGCAGCTTGGCCCGGGGTATGAACACCGGGGAGCTGTTTTTT.

This sequence joins TRBV19 and TRBJ2-1; D call uncertain. This CDR3 comprises 12 residues. V lost 8 bases to trimming and J lost 0 bases, with 5 bases between them. Germline lookup yields CDR1 LNHDA and CDR2 SQIVND (reference sequence). DNA of the CDR3: TGTGCCAGTTCCTACTCCTACAATGAGCAGTTCTTC. It is translated as CASSYSYNEQFF.

The chain couples TRBV6-1 to TRBJ1-2; 10 nucleotides line up with TRBD1. The CDR3 runs to 15 residues. Germline V lookup: CDR1 MNHNS, CDR2 SASEGT. Trimming cost V 1 base and J 6 bases; bases outside gene matches: 5. The CDR3 bases are TGTGCCAGCAGTGAAGGGGACAGGGGATTTGATGGCTACACCTTC. Residues: CASSEGDRGFDGYTF.

J is TRBJ1-3 and V is TRBV7-3; the match to TRBD1 covers 7 bases. The CDR3 sequence is 16 residues long. Germline CDR1 and CDR2: SGHTA and FQGTGA. Trimming took 2 bases from V and 4 from J; bases not matched to a gene: 8. The CDR3 loop reads CASSLGLGQMGNTIYF. In nucleotides, the CDR3 is TGTGCCAGCAGCTTAGGACTGGGACAGATGGGAAACACCATATATTTT.

The chain recombines TRBV29-1 with TRBJ2-7; TRBD2 matches 8 bases. The CDR3 extends over 13 amino acids. Germline V gene lookup returns CDR1 SQVTM and CDR2 ANQGSEA. V lost 6 bases to trimming and J lost 5 bases; unmatched junction nucleotides: 9. The CDR3: CSVTTEAGDEQYF. The CDR3 DNA follows: TGCAGCGTCACCACGGAAGCGGGAGACGAGCAGTACTTC.

This rearrangement joins TRBV7-2 to TRBJ2-7; 8 nucleotides align to TRBD2. Losses at the gene ends were 5 bases for V and 0 bases for J; bases not matched to a gene: 15. This CDR3 has 18 residues. Germline V gives CDR1 SGHTA, CDR2 FQGNSA. Here the CDR3 DNA reads TGTGCCAGCAGCGCTACAAGATTTCTAGCGGGTAGCTCCTACGAGCAGTACTTC. It is translated as CASSATRFLAGSSYEQYF. Based on the CDR3 plus reference TRBV7-2 and TRBJ2-7, the full variable domain is GAGVSQSPSNKVTEKGKDVELRCDPISGHTALYWYRQSLGQGLEFLIYFQGNSAPDKSGLPSDRFSAERTGGSVSTLTIQRTQQEDSAVYLCASSATRFLAGSSYEQYFGPGTRLTVT.

The genes are TRBV4-2 and TRBJ2-1; 8 nucleotides align to TRBD2. The V and J ends lost 0 bases and 6 bases, in that order; junction bases with no gene match: 7. The CDR3 has 16 amino acids. Germline V gives CDR1 LGHNA, CDR2 YNFKEQ. The CDR3 sequence: CASSQDRSSGSNEQFF. CDR3 DNA: TGTGCCAGCAGCCAAGATAGGTCTAGCGGGTCCAATGAGCAGTTCTTC.